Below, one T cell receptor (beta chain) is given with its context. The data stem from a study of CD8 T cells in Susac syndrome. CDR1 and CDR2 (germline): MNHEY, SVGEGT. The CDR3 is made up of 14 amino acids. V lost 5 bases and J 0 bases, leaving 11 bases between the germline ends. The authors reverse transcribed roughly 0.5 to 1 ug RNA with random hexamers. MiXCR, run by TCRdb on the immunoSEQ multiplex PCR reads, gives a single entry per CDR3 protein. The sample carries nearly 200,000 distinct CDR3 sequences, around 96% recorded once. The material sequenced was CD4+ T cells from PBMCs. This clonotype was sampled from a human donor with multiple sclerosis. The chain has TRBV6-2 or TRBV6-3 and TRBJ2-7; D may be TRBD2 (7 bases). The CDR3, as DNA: TGTGCCAGCAGTGGGGGCGGGAGCTCCTACGAGCAGTACTTC. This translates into CASSGGGSSYEQYF.